This T cell receptor beta chain was profiled in a study of T cell responses to AZD1222 COVID-19 vaccine. On this clone itself: Its matching antigen is unknown.

Clones were sequenced by immunoSEQ multiplex PCR, and TCRdb holds only the in-frame ones, with some missing. The profile shows 80,000 or so clones, 87% of them singletons. The study, taken as a whole, reports: Baseline seropositivity characterized only 5 to 7 AZD1222 recipients. No day 14 peak samples; only post-peak repertoires were characterized.

Germline V gene lookup returns CDR1 SEHNR and CDR2 FQNEAQ (reference sequence). With 2 bases removed from V and 1 base from J, the gap between germline ends came to 8 bases. The CDR3 runs 15 residues. This sample comprised peripheral blood, obtained on day 0 of AZD1222 vaccination. The clonotype comes from an adult in good health. V is TRBV7-9 and J is TRBJ2-2; possibly TRBD2 for D (6 bases). CDR3 in DNA: TGTGCCAGCAGCTTATGGGGACTGAACACCGGGGAGCTGTTTTTT. The encoded protein is CASSLWGLNTGELFF.